This T cell receptor beta chain originates from a study of cytomegalovirus exposure and HLA in healthy donors. Study-wide results and limits: Across HLA loci, a later analysis found differing TCR association rates, with DRB1 most and HLA-C fewest. More than 150 TCR beta chains were listed as cytomegalovirus-associated. Using the classifier, cytomegalovirus status was reportedly diagnosed with high specificity and sensitivity.

A word on this clone: Its antigen is as yet unknown.

The V and J ends lost 6 bases and 6 bases, in that order; junction bases with no gene match: 4. The CDR3 loop spans 14 amino acids. Germline V gives CDR1 SNHLY, CDR2 FYNNEI. Use of 60 Vbeta and 13 Jbeta primers characterized the PCR. Authors' data handling: In a later analysis, of 84 million or so unique beta chains, some 10 million appeared in at least two donors. Data came from immunoSEQ multiplex PCR; TCRdb stores just in-frame clones and leaves some out. V and J calls and clone size follow that table, whereas D and trimming were derived from the DNA. The sample gives about 140,000 clones, 66% of which show up once; approximately 6.5% is in the top ten.

The chain has TRBV2 and TRBJ2-2; 10 nucleotides match TRBD2. This TCR came from an older woman in good health and CMV-seronegative. The source material was PBMCs. CDR3 DNA: TGTGCCAGCAGGAGGAGCGGGGGGGCCGGGGAGCTGTTTTTT. Amino acids: CASRRSGGAGELFF.